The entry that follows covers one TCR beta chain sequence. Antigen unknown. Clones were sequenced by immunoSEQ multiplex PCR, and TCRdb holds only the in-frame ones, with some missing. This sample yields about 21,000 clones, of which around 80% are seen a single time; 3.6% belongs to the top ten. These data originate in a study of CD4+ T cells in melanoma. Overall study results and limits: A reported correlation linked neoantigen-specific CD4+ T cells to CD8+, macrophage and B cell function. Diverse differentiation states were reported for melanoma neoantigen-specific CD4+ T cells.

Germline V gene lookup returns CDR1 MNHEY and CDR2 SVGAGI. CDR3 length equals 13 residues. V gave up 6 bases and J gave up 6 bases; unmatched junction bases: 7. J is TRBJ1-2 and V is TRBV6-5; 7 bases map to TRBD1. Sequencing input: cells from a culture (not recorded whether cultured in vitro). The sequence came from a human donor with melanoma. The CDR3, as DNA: TGTGCCAGCAGCCGAACAGGGGATAATGGCTACACCTTC. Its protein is CASSRTGDNGYTF.